These 9 T cell receptor beta chains share one sample of origin, sequenced in a study of T cell changes during pregnancy in multiple sclerosis. Generated by immunoSEQ multiplex PCR, the TCRdb table keeps only in-frame clones and is missing some. The sample lists approximately 32,000 clones, more than 70% occurring once. The sequencing used CD8+ T cells from peripheral blood mononuclear cells, collected in the first trimester of pregnancy. The receptors derive from a female donor with multiple sclerosis, enrolled in a pregnancy study.

V gene TRBV6-1 combines with J gene TRBJ1-2; no clear D. Trimming removed 3 bases at V and 4 bases at J, with 6 bases between. The germline CDR1 and CDR2 sequences are MNHNS and SASEGT. This CDR3 contains 12 residues. The DNA of the CDR3 is TGTGCCAGCAGTGACGGGAGCTATGGCTACACCTTC. Translating gives CASSDGSYGYTF.

The chain recombines TRBV6-5 with TRBJ2-7, with a tentative D call TRBD2 (5 bases). CDR3 size: 13 residues. Germline CDR1 and CDR2: MNHEY and SVGAGI. Trimming pared 2 bases from V and 0 bases from J, leaving 5 bases between. The CDR3 nucleotides are TGTGCCAGCAGTTACGCGGGCTCCTACGAGCAGTACTTC. Residues: CASSYAGSYEQYF.

J is TRBJ1-2 and V is TRBV4-1; possible D gene TRBD1, 6 bases. The germline gives CDR1 MGHRA, CDR2 YSYEKL. Deletions cut 0 bases from V and 3 bases from J, with 8 bases between. The CDR3 is 14 residues long. The CDR3, as DNA: TGCGCCAGCAGCCAAGAATCAGGGGACTATGGCTACACCTTC. This encodes CASSQESGDYGYTF.

The CDR3: CASSGGGNYGYTF. The DNA of the CDR3 is TGTGCCAGCAGCGGGGGGGGAAACTATGGCTACACCTTC. This chain links TRBV6-5 with TRBJ1-2; TRBD1 might be the D (5 bases). The CDR3 runs 13 residues. V gave up 6 bases and J gave up 2 bases, with 10 bases separating them. CDR1 and CDR2 (germline): MNHEY, SVGAGI.

The V call is TRBV28, the J call TRBJ2-5; D ambiguous. The CDR3 extends over 13 amino acids. Germline CDR1 reads MDHEN; CDR2 reads SYDVKM. V was trimmed by 2 bases and J by 1 base, leaving 5 bases between them. DNA of the CDR3: TGTGCCAGCAGTTTAAGCCTCCAAGAGACCCAGTACTTC. As protein: CASSLSLQETQYF.

This rearrangement joins TRBV10-1 to TRBJ2-3; 14 positions agree with TRBD2. V was pared by 1 base and J by 6 bases, with 6 bases of the junction left unmatched. This CDR3 spans 17 amino acids. Germline values: CDR1 WNHNN, CDR2 SYGVQD (reference sequence). The chain's CDR3 is CASSELGLAGAGDTQYF. In nucleotides, the CDR3 is TGCGCCAGCAGTGAGTTGGGACTAGCGGGAGCAGGGGATACGCAGTATTTT.

The J gene is TRBJ1-2, the V gene TRBV6-5; a possible D gene is TRBD1 (6 bases). The V end was cut by 6 bases, the J end by 7 bases, with 18 bases between. CDR1 and CDR2 (germline): MNHEY, SVGAGI. The CDR3 has 14 amino acids. The CDR3 region has the DNA TGTGCCAGCAGCCTCGGCGGGGGGGCAAGTGGCTACACCTTC. The encoded protein is CASSLGGGASGYTF.

A single count supports this clone. The J gene is TRBJ2-5, the V gene TRBV7-2; D is uncertain. Germline loops: CDR1 SGHTA, CDR2 FQGNSA. The CDR3 runs to 13 residues. V was clipped by 8 bases and J by 1 base, with 11 bases between them. CDR3 in amino acids: CASEQPIQETQYF. The CDR3 coding sequence is TGTGCCAGCGAACAGCCTATCCAAGAGACCCAGTACTTC.

The CDR3 DNA follows: TGTGCCAGCAGTGACTCGCTAAGTCTGCGGGAGGGCGGAGAGACCCAGTACTTC. Its translation is CASSDSLSLREGGETQYF. This sequence joins TRBV6-4 and TRBJ2-5; 9 bases are a match to TRBD2. Germline V gives CDR1 MRHNA, CDR2 SNTAGT. V shed 0 bases and J 4 bases; nucleotides not matched to a gene: 12. This CDR3 comprises 18 residues.